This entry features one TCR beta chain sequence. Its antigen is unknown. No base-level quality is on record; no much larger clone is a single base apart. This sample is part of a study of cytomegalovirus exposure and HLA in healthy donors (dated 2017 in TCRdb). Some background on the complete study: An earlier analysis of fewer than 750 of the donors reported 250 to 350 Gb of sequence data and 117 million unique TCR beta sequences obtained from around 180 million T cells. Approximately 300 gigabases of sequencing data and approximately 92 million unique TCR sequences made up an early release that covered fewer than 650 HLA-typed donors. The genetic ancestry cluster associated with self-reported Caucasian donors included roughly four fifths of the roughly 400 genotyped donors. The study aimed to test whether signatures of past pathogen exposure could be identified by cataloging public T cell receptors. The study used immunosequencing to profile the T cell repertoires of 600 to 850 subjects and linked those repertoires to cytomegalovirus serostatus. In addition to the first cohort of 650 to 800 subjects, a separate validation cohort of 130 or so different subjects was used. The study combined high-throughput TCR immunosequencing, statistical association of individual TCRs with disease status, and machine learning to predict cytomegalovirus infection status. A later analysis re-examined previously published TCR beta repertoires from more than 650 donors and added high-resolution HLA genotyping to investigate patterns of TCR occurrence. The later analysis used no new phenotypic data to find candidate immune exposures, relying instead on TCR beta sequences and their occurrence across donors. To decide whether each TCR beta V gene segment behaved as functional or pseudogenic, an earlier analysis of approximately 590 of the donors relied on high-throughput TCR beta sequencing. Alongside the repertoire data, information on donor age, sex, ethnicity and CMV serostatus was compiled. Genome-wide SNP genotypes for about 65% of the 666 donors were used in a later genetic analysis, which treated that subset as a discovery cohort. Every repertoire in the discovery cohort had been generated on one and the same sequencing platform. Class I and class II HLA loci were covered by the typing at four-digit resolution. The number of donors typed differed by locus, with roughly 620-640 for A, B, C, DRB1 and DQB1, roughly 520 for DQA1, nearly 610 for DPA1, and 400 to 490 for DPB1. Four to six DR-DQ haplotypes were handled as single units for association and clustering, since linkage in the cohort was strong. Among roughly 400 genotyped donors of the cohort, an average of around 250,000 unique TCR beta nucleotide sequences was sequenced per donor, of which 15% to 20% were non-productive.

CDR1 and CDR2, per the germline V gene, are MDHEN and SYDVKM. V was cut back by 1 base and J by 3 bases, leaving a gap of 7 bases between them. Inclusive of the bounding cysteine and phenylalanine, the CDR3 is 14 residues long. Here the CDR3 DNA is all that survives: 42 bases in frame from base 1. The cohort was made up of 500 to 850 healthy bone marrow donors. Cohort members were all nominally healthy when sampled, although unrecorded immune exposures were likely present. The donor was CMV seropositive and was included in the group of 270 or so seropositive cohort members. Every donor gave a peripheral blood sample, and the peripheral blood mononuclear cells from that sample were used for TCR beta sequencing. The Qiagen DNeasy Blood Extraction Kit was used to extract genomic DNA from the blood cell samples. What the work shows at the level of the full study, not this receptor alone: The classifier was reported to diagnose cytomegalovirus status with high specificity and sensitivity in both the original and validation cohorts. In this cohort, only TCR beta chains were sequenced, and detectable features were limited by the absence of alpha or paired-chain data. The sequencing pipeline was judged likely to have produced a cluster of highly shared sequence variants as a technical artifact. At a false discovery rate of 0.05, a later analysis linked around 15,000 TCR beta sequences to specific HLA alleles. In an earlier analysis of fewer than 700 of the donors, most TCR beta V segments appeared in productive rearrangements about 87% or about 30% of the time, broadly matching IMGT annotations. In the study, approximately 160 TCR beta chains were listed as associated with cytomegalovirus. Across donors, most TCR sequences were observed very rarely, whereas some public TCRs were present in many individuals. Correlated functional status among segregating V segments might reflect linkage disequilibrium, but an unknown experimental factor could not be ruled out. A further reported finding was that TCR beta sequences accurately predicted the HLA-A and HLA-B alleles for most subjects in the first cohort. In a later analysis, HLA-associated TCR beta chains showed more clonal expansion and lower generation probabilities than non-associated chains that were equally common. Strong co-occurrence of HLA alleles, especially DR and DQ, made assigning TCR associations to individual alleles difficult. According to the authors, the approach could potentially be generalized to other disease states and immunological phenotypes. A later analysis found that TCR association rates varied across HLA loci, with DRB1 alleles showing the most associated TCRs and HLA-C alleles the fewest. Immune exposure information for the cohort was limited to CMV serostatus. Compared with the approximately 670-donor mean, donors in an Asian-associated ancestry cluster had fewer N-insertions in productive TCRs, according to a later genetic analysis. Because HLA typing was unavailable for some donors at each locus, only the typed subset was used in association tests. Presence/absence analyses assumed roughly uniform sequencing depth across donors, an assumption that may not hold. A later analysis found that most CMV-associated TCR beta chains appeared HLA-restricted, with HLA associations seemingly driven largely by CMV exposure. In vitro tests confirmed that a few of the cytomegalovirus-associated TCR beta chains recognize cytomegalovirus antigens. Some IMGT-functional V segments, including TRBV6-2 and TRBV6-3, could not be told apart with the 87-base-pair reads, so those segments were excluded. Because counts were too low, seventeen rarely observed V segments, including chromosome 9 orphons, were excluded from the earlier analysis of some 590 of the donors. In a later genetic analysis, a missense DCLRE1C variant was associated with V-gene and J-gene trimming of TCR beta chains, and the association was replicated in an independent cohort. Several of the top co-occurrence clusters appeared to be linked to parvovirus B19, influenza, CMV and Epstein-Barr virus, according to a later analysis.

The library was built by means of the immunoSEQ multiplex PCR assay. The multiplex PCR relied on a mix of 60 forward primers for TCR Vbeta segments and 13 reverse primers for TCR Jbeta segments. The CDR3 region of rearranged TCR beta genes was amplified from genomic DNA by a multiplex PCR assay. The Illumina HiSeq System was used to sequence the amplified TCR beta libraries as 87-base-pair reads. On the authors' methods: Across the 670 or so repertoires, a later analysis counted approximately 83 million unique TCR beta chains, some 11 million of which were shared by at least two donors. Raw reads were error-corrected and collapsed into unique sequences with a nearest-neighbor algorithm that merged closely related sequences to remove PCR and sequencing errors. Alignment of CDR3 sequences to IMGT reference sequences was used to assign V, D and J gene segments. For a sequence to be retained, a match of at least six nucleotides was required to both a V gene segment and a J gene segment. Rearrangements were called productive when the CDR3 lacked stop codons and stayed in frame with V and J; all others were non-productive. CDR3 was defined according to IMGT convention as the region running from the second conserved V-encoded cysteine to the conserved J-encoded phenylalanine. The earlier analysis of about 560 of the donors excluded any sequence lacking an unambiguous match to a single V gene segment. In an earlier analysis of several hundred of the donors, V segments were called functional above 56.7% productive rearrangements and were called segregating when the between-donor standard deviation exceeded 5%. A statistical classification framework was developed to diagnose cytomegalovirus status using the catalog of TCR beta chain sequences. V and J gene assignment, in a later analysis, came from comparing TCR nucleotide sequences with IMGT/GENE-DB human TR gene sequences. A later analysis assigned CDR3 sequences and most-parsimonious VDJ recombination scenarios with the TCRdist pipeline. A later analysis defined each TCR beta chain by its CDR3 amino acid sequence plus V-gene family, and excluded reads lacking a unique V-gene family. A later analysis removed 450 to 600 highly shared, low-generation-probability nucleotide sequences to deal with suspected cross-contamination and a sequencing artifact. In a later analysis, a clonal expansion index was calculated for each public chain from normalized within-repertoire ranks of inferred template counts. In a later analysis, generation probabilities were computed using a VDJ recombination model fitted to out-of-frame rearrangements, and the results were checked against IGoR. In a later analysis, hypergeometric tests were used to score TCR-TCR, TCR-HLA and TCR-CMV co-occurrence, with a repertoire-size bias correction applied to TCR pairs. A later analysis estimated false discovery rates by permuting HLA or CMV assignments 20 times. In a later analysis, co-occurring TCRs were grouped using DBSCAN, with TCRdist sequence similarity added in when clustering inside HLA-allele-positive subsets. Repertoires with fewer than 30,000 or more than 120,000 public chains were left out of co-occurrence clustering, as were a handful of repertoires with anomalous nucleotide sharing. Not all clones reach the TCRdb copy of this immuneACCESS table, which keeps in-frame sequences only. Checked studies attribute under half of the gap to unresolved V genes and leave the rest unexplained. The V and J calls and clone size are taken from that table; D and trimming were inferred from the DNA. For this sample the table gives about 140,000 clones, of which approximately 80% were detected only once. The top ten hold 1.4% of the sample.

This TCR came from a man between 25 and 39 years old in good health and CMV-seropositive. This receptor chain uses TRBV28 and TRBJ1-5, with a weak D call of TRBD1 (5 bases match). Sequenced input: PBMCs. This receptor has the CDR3 CASSLSGLNQPQHF. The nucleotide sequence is TGTGCCAGCAGTTTATCGGGACTCAATCAGCCCCAGCATTTT.